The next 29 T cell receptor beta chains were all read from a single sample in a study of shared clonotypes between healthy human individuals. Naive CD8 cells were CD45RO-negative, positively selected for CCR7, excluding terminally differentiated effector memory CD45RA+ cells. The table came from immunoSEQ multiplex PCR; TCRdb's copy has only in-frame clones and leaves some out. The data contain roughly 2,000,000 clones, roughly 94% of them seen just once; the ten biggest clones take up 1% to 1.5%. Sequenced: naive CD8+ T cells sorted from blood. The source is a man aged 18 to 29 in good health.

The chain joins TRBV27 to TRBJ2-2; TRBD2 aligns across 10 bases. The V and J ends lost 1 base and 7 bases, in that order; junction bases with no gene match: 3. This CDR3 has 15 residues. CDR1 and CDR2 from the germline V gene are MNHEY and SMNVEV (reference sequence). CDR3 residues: CASSLLAGGGGELFF. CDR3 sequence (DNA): TGTGCCAGCAGTTTATTAGCGGGGGGCGGCGGGGAGCTGTTTTTT.

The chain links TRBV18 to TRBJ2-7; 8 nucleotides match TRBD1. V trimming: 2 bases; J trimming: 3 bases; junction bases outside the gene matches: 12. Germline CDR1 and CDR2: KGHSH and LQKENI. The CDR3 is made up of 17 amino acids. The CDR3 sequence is CASSPGQAGQGIYEQYF. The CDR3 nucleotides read TGTGCCAGCTCACCAGGGCAGGCTGGACAGGGCATCTACGAGCAGTACTTC.

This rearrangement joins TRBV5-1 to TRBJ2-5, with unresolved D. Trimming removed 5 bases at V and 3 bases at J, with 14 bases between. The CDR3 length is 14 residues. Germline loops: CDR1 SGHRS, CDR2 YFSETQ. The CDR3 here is CASSSVFAEETQYF. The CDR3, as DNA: TGCGCCAGCAGTTCTGTATTCGCGGAAGAGACCCAGTACTTC.

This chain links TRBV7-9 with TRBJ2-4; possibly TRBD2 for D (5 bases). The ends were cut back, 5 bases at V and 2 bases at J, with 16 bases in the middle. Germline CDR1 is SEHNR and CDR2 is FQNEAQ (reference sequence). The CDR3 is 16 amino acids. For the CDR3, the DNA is TGTGCCAGCAGCGAAACTCCACTAGGGACCAAAAACATTCAGTACTTC. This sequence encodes CASSETPLGTKNIQYF.

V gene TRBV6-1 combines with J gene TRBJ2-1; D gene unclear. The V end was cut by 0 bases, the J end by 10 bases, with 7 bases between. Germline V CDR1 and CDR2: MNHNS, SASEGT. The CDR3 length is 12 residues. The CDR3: CASSEARSEQFF. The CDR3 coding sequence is TGTGCCAGCAGTGAAGCCCGGTCAGAGCAGTTCTTC.

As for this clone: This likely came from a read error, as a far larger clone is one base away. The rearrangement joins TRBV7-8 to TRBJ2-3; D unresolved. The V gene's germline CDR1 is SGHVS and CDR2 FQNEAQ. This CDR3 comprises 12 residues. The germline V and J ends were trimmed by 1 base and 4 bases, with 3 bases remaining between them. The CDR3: CASSLEPDTQYF. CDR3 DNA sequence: TGTGCCAGCAGCTTAGAGCCAGATACGCAGTATTTT. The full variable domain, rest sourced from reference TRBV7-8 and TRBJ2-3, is GAGVSQSPRYKVAKRGQDVALRCDPISGHVSLFWYQQALGQGPEFLTYFQNEAQLDKSGLPSDRFFAERPEGSVSTLKIQRTQQEDSAVYLCASSLEPDTQYFGPGTRLTVL.

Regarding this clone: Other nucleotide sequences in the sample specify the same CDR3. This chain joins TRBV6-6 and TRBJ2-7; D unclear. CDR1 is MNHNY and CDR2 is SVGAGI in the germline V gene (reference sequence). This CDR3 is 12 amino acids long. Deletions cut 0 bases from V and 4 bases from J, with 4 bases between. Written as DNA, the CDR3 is TGTGCCAGCAGTTACTCGCGTTACGAGCAGTACTTC. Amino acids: CASSYSRYEQYF.

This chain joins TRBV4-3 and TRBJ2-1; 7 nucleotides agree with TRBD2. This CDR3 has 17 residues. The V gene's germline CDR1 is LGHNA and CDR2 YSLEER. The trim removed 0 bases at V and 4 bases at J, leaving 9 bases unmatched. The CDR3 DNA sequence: TGCGCCAGCAGCCAAGAAGGCTGGGCGGGAGAATACAATGAGCAGTTCTTC. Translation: CASSQEGWAGEYNEQFF.

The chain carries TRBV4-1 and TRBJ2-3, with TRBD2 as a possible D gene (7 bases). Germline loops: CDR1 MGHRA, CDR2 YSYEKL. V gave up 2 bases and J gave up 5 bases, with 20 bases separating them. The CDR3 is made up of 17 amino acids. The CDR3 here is CASSQRGGGYGVDTQYF. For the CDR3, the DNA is TGCGCCAGCAGCCAACGTGGGGGGGGCTATGGGGTAGATACGCAGTATTTT.

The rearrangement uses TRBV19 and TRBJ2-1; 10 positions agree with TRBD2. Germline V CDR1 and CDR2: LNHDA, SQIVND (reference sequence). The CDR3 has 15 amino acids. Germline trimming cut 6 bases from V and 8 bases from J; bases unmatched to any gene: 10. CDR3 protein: CASSSSGSPGYEQFF. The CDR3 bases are TGTGCCAGTAGCTCTAGCGGGAGCCCAGGGTATGAGCAGTTCTTC.

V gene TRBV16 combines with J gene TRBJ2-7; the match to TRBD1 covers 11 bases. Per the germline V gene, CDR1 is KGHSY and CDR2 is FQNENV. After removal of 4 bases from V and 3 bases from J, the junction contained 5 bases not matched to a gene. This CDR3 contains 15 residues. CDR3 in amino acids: CASSLTGTGGYEQYF. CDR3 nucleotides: TGTGCCAGCAGCCTAACCGGGACAGGGGGCTACGAGCAGTACTTC.

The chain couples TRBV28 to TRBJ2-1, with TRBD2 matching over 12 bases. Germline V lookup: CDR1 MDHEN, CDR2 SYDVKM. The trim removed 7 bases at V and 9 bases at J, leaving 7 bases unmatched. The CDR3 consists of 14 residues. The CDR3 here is CASTSGRVPVEQFF. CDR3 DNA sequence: TGTGCCAGCACTAGCGGGAGGGTCCCGGTTGAGCAGTTCTTC. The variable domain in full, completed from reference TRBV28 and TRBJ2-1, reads DVKVTQSSRYLVKRTGEKVFLECVQDMDHENMFWYRQDPGLGLRLIYFSYDVKMKEKGDIPEGYSVSREKKERFSLILESASTNQTSMYLCASTSGRVPVEQFFGPGTRLTVL.

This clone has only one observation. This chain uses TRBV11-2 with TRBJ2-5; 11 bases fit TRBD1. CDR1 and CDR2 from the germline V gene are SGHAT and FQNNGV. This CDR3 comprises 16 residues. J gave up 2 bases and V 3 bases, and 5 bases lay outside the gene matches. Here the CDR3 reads CASSLGTGGSQETQYF. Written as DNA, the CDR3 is TGTGCCAGCAGCTTGGGGACAGGGGGATCTCAAGAGACCCAGTACTTC.

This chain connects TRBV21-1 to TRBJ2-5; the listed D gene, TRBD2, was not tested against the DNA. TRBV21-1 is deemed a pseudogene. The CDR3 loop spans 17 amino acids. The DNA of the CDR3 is TGTGCCAGCAGCAAAGGAACTGGTCAGGATAAGCGGGAGACCCAGTACTTC. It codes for CASSKGTGQDKRETQYF.

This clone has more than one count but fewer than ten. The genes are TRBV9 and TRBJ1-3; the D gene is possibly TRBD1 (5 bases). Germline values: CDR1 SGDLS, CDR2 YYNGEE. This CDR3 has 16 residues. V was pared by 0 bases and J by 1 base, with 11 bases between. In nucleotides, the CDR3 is TGTGCCAGCAGCGTAGGAGGGACCTCATCTGGAAACACCATATATTTT. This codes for CASSVGGTSSGNTIYF.

The CDR3 DNA reads TGCGCCAGCAGCCAAGAATCACTAGTAGGAGATACGCAGTATTTT. Its translation: CASSQESLVGDTQYF. The gene calls are TRBV4-3 and TRBJ2-3; perhaps TRBD2 as D (5 bases). CDR1 LGHNA and CDR2 YSLEER come from the germline V gene. V dropped 0 bases and J dropped 5 bases, with 12 bases sitting between them. The CDR3 covers 15 residues.

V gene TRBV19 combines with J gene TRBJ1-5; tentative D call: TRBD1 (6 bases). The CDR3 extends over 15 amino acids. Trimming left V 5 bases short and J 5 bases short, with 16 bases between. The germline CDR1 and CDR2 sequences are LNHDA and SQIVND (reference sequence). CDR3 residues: CASSATAGEYQPQHF. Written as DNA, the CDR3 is TGTGCCAGTAGTGCGACAGCAGGGGAATATCAGCCCCAGCATTTT.

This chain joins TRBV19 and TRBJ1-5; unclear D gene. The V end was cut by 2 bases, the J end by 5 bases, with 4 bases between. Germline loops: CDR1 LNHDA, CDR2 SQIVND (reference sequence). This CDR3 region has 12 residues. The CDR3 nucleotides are TGTGCCAGTAGTATACTCCATCAGCCCCAGCATTTT. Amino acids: CASSILHQPQHF.

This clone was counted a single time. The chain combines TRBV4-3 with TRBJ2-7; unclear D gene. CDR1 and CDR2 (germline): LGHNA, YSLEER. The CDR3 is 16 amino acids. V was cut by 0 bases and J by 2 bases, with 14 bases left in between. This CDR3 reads CASSQDRFARTYEQYF. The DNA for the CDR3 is TGCGCCAGCAGCCAAGACAGATTTGCTAGAACCTACGAGCAGTACTTC.

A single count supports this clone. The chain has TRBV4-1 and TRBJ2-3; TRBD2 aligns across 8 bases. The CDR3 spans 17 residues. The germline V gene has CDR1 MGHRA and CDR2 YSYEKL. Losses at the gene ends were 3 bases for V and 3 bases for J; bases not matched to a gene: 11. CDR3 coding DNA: TGCGCCAGCAGCCATCCTTGGGGTAGCGGGACAACAGATACGCAGTATTTT. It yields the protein CASSHPWGSGTTDTQYF.

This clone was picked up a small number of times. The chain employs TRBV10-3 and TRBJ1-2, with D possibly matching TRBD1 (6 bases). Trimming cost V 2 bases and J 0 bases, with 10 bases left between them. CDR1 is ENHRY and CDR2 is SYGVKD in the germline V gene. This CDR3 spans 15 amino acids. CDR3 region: CAISEAGDTNYGYTF. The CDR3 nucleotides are TGTGCCATCAGTGAGGCAGGGGACACTAACTATGGCTACACCTTC.

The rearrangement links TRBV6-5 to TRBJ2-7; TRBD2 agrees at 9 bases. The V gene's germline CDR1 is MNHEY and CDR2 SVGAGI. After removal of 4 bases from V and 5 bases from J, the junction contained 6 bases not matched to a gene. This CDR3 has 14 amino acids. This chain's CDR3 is CASSSIAGDNEQYF. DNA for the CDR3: TGTGCCAGCAGTTCAATAGCGGGAGATAACGAGCAGTACTTC.

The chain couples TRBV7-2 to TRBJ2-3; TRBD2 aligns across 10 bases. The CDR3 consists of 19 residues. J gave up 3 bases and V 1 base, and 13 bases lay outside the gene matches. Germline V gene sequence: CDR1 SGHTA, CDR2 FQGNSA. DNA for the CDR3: TGTGCCAGCAGCTTAGGGGGCCTAGCGGGAGCCCCGGGGACAGATACGCAGTATTTT. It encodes CASSLGGLAGAPGTDTQYF.

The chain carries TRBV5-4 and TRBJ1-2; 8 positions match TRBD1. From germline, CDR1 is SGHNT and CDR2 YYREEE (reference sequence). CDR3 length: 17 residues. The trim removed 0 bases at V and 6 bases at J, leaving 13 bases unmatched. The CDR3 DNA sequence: TGTGCCAGCAGCTTGGACCCTGAGCAGGGGGCGCTTAATGGCTACACCTTC. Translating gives CASSLDPEQGALNGYTF. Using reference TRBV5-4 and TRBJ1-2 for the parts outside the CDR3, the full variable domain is ETGVTQSPTHLIKTRGQQVTLRCSSQSGHNTVSWYQQALGQGPQFIFQYYREEENGRGNFPPRFSGLQFPNYSSELNVNALELDDSALYLCASSLDPEQGALNGYTFGSGTRLTVV.

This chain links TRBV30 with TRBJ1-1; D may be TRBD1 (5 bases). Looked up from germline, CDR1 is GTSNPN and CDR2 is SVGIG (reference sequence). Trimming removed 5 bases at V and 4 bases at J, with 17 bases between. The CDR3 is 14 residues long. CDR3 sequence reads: CAWDRMGEFTEAFF. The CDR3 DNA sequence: TGTGCCTGGGACAGAATGGGGGAGTTCACTGAAGCTTTCTTT.

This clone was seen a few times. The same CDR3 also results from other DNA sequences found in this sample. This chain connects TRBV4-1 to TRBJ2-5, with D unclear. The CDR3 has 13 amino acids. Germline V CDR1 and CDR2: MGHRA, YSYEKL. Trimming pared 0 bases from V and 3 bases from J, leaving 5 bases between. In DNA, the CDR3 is TGCGCCAGCAGCCAAGATCTAGAAGAGACCCAGTACTTC. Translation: CASSQDLEETQYF.

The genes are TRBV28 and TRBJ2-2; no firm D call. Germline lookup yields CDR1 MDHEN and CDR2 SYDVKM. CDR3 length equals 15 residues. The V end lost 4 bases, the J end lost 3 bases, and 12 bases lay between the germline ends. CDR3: CASSSSTAHTGELFF. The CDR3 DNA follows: TGTGCCAGCAGTTCATCGACCGCTCACACCGGGGAGCTGTTTTTT.

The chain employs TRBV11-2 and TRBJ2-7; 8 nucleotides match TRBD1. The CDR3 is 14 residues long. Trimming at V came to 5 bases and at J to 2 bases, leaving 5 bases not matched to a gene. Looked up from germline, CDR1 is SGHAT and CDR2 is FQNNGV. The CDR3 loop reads CASSAGGGTYEQYF. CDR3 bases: TGTGCCAGCAGCGCAGGGGGCGGAACCTACGAGCAGTACTTC.

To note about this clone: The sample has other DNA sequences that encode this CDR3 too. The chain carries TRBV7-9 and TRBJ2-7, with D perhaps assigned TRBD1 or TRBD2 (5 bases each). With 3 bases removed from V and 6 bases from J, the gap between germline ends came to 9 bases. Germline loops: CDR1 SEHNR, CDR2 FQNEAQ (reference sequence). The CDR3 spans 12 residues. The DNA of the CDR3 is TGTGCCAGCAGCTTGAGTGGGGGCGAGCAGTACTTC. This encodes CASSLSGGEQYF.